The clone carrying this T cell receptor beta chain was recorded only once. The data were taken from a study of blood T cell repertoires in COVID-19. Original processing methods: Quantification of nucleated cells was approximated via reference gene primer amplification. The table came from immunoSEQ multiplex PCR; TCRdb's copy has only in-frame clones and leaves some out. D and trimming come from the DNA, and the V and J calls and clone size come from that table. The repertoire holds approximately 50,000 clones, about 76% seen once, with about 39% in the top ten. Sequencing was performed on peripheral blood. The origin of this receptor is a man between 65 and 80 years old with active or convalescent COVID-19.

The CDR3 DNA follows: TGTGCCAGTAGTATAATGTCCCTTAGGAGGGATCAGCCCCAGCATTTT. Amino acids: CASSIMSLRRDQPQHF. The V call is TRBV19, the J call TRBJ1-5, with unresolved D. Deletions cut 2 bases from V and 5 bases from J, with 16 bases between. Germline-derived CDR1 and CDR2 are LNHDA and SQIVND (reference sequence). The CDR3 spans 16 residues.